Listed below are T cell receptor beta chains from one sample, sequenced in a study of T-cell reconstitution after alpha-beta-depleted transplantation in children. MiXCR, run by TCRdb on the PCR reads, gives a single entry per CDR3 protein. The profile shows under 400,000 distinct CDR3 sequences, over 20% of them singletons. Sequenced here: PBMCs, mostly from graft donor cells, sampled 180 days after TCRalphabeta/CD19-depleted stem cell transplant. All receptors derive from a male patient between 5 and 17 years old who had a stem cell transplant for acute lymphoblastic leukemia, so the T cells may come from the graft donor. Both conserved end residues are trimmed from each CDR3.

V gene: TRBV12-3/TRBV12-4
CDR3 protein: ASSFPTSGGSYEQY

V gene: TRBV29-1
CDR3 protein: SVEEWGSNNEQF

V gene: TRBV7-9
CDR3 protein: ASSFRQSTPRPQETQY

V gene: TRBV6-1
CDR3 protein: ASSVRLAGGLYEQF

V gene: TRBV7-3
CDR3 protein: ASSLRAPSTDTQY

V gene: TRBV4-2
CDR3 protein: ASSRLGSGGSETQY

V gene: TRBV9
CDR3 protein: ASSAGLAGETQY

V gene: TRBV11-2
CDR3 protein: ASSLVGAGVNYGYT

V gene: TRBV20-1
CDR3 protein: SAKIGTLWEQY

V gene: TRBV7-2
CDR3 protein: ASSSHPGTVNTEAF

V gene: TRBV20-1
CDR3 protein: SARTRGYNQPQH

V gene: TRBV7-6
CDR3 protein: ASSPMDGQETQY

V gene: TRBV9
CDR3 protein: ASSPLGGGSYNSPLH

V gene: TRBV20-1
CDR3 protein: SAKAGTVYEQY

V gene: TRBV7-9
CDR3 protein: ASSFNPGTAGNTIY

V gene: TRBV12-3/TRBV12-4
CDR3 protein: ASSALLALFNTDTQY

V gene: TRBV12-3/TRBV12-4
CDR3 protein: ASSPQLAGGPYEQY

V gene: TRBV20-1
CDR3 protein: SARIREGSYNEQF

V gene: TRBV7-6
CDR3 protein: ASSLSANYGYT

V gene: TRBV4-2
CDR3 protein: ASSQGRKNTEAF

V gene: TRBV29-1
CDR3 protein: SVEIRGTGIQETQY

V gene: TRBV7-3
CDR3 protein: ASSFDGTREYNEQF

V gene: TRBV9
CDR3 protein: ASSVGTGGTGELF

V gene: TRBV12-3/TRBV12-4
CDR3 protein: ASKRLGLSSINTQY

V gene: TRBV7-9
CDR3 protein: ASSLMRGPYEQY

V gene: TRBV20-1
CDR3 protein: SARVEMPGRGTEAF

V gene: TRBV3-1
CDR3 protein: ASSSSGISTDTQY

V gene: TRBV3-1
CDR3 protein: ASSRTSGSYEQY

V gene: TRBV7-9
CDR3 protein: ASSSPGQGNEQY

V gene: TRBV5-5
CDR3 protein: ASNMGANYGYT

V gene: TRBV3-1
CDR3 protein: ASSQDQRLFSYEQY

V gene: TRBV4-2
CDR3 protein: ASSQTTLLLGNQPQH

V gene: TRBV12-3/TRBV12-4
CDR3 protein: ASSLAEAQETQY

V gene: TRBV12-3/TRBV12-4
CDR3 protein: ASSPLYQDRPYKGYT

V gene: TRBV7-9
CDR3 protein: ASSPPVTSYGYT

V gene: TRBV3-1
CDR3 protein: ASSQDQMDSNTEAF

V gene: TRBV5-1
CDR3 protein: ASSSRTGGTEAF

V gene: TRBV5-5
CDR3 protein: ASSLGGSRSETQY

V gene: TRBV4-1
CDR3 protein: ASSNSGKAGGPAGELF

V gene: TRBV4-2
CDR3 protein: ASSQDGGQTPETYEQY

V gene: TRBV4-2
CDR3 protein: ASTSKWEVTSAMETQY

V gene: TRBV5-1
CDR3 protein: ASSLVGGGLADYEQY

V gene: TRBV6-4
CDR3 protein: ASREGLYSNQPQH

V gene: TRBV7-6
CDR3 protein: ASSLELEGDTDTQY

V gene: TRBV6-2/TRBV6-3
CDR3 protein: ASSPITLRIQETQY

V gene: TRBV20-1
CDR3 protein: SAQDRGVYEQY

V gene: TRBV11-2
CDR3 protein: ASSLGDSGGGTDTQY

V gene: TRBV20-1
CDR3 protein: SARRPGQGNTGELF

V gene: TRBV10-3
CDR3 protein: AISGDRPHYGYT

V gene: TRBV7-2
CDR3 protein: ASRPRRGLYNEQF

V gene: TRBV4-1
CDR3 protein: ASSQVGRFEQY

V gene: TRBV20-1
CDR3 protein: SAGPRIGAYEQY

V gene: TRBV9
CDR3 protein: ASSVEPTIETQY

V gene: TRBV7-6
CDR3 protein: ASSALVGTKGLAEPFSYEQY

V gene: TRBV7-7
CDR3 protein: ASSPSGGETQY

V gene: TRBV12-3/TRBV12-4
CDR3 protein: ASSPGGAGAEQY

V gene: TRBV5-6
CDR3 protein: ASSLAGGGAGELF

V gene: TRBV20-1
CDR3 protein: SAKGRTNTGELF

V gene: TRBV3-1
CDR3 protein: ASSYSLVAGGPYTQY